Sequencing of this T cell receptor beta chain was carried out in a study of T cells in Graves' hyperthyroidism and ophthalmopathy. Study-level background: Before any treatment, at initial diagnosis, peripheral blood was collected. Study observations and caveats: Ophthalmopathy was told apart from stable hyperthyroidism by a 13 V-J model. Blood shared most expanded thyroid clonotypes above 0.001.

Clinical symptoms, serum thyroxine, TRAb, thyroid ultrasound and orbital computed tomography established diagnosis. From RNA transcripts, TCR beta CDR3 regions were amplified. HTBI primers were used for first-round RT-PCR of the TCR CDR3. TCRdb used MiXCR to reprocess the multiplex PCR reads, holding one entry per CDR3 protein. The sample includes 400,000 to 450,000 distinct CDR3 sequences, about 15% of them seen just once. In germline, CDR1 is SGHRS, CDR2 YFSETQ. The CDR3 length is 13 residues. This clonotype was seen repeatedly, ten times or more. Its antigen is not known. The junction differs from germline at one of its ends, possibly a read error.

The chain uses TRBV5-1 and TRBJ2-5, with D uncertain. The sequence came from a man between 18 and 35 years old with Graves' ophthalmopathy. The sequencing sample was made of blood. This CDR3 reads CASSLNRGETQYF. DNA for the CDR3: TGTGCCAGCAGTTTAAATCGTGGAGAGACCCAGTACTTC.